Listed here is a single TCR beta chain. The data derive from a study of blood T cell repertoires in COVID-19. Repertoires were generated with immunoSEQ multiplex PCR, while TCRdb's copy carries only in-frame clones and drops some. This table holds more than 140,000 clones, over 75% found once. Input material: peripheral blood. The sequence derives from a human donor in a cohort sampled during active COVID-19.

The CDR3 DNA reads TGTGCCAGCGAGACCGGCTCAGGGGGCGGCACCGGGGAGCTGTTTTTT. Protein sequence: CASETGSGGGTGELFF. This chain connects TRBV7-8 to TRBJ2-2; 8 bases map to TRBD1. The CDR3 is made up of 16 amino acids. The germline CDR1 and CDR2 sequences are SGHVS and FQNEAQ. With V trimmed by 8 bases and J by 4 bases, 12 bases remained unmatched.